The T cell receptor beta chain described here comes from a study of blood T cells in healthy people across ages. Germline lookup yields CDR1 MDHEN and CDR2 SYDVKM. The J segment lost 0 bases and the V segment lost 6 bases, leaving 7 bases of the junction unmatched. The CDR3 consists of 16 residues. This clonotype was detected only once. The second PCR ran roughly 7 to 11 cycles with a sample-barcoded 5' primer and J-beta primers. TCRdb fed the 5' RACE reads into MiXCR, producing one record per CDR3 protein. This sample yields approximately 900,000 distinct CDR3 sequences, of which about 28% are seen a single time; roughly 10% belongs to the top ten. The same specimen was also included in a second study, on T cells of mothers and their children. That report adds: Donation involved a few healthy Caucasian mothers and the six children that they had. In both related and unrelated pairs, TCR recombination output is shaped similarly by thymic selection.

The sequencing sample was made of blood. This TCR came from a middle-aged woman in good health. The V and J genes are TRBV28 and TRBJ2-2, with 7 nucleotides matching TRBD1. This chain's CDR3 is CASRVQGRANTGELFF. The CDR3 nucleotides are TGTGCCAGCAGAGTACAGGGGAGAGCGAACACCGGGGAGCTGTTTTTT.